These T cell receptor beta chains were read from a single sample in a study of PD-1 blockade in classical Hodgkin lymphoma. Using immunoSEQ multiplex PCR, the repertoire was profiled, and TCRdb retains in-frame clones only, with some absent. This repertoire shows tens of thousands of clones, 55% to 75% found once; its top ten account for around 15%. The source material was peripheral blood mononuclear cells (PBMCs), sampled before the second cycle of nivolumab. These receptors were obtained from a human donor with classical Hodgkin lymphoma. The CDR3 runs from the conserved cysteine through the conserved F or W. A clone size is listed for some rows: how often the clone was seen (once, few, many), or a class if it is expanded.

cdr3_aa,clone_size,v_call
CASSQEAGGPNEQFF,NA,TRBV4-2
CASSLVGLAGITDTQYF,NA,TRBV13
CASSLEADTQYF,NA,TRBV5-4
CASTLRDSNSPLHF,few,TRBV19
CASKSTGKNTEAFF,NA,TRBV10-2
CASSHERQHYGYTF,NA,TRBV4-3
CASSYGVGLYGYTF,NA,TRBV6-5
CASSLTLPGPTNEKLFF,NA,TRBV7-6
CASSQEGGAYQPQHF,few,TRBV4-1
CASSESQGRNTIYF,NA,TRBV6-1
CASSEAGFYGYTF,NA,TRBV6-1
CASSYGLGWVSYEQYF,NA,TRBV6-5
CASSLYARGSRYTF,NA,TRBV5-1
CSVEGQPGDEKLFF,NA,TRBV29-1
CASSQEPGPEAYNEQFF,NA,TRBV4-1
CASSRGQRGGGETQYF,NA,TRBV18
CASINRGNSPLHF,NA,TRBV6-1
CASSGGSGQMNTEAFF,once,TRBV5-1
CSACGGDTEAFF,NA,TRBV29-1
CASSPSEGEGTEAFF,NA,TRBV4-2
CASSQQGAAGLAQPQHF,once,TRBV5-4
CASSYNPENTGELFF,NA,TRBV6-5
CARNDRANNYGYTF,once,TRBV5-3
CASSPSFRRSGNTIYF,NA,TRBV4-1
CASSESYVFSAGELFF,NA,TRBV2
CASSVGGTEETQYF,once,TRBV9
CASSSYPGEKLFF,NA,TRBV7-6
CASSPSPGQGMGQPQHF,NA,TRBV4-1
CASSLMSAGNTIYF,NA,TRBV7-2
CASHRQGEGYTF,NA,TRBV27
CASRRGDTNSPLHF,NA,TRBV6-5
CASSRTGGTGANVLTF,few,TRBV11-1
CASRAQGTGELFF,NA,TRBV2
CSVEERAGDEQYF,NA,TRBV29-1